The 6 T cell receptor beta chains listed next were all sequenced from one sample in a study of cytomegalovirus exposure and HLA in healthy donors (dated by TCRdb to 2016 to 2017). The library was built by means of the immunoSEQ multiplex PCR assay. For the multiplex PCR, a mixture combining 60 forward primers for TCR Vbeta segments and 13 reverse primers for TCR Jbeta segments was used. Here the immuneACCESS table is served through TCRdb, limited to in-frame sequences with V and J called. Missing clones are a known gap in these copies; in checked studies unresolved V genes cover under half, and the rest lacks a known reason. The sample records around 150,000 clones, roughly 71% of which are singletons. Of the sample, about 1.4% falls within the top ten clones. The specimen sequenced was PBMCs. The receptors shown here come from a woman aged 40 to 55 in good health and CMV-seronegative.

The chain carries TRBV6-1 and TRBJ2-1; possible D gene TRBD1, 5 bases. Per germline, CDR1 MNHNS and CDR2 SASEGT. V dropped 0 bases and J dropped 8 bases, with 11 bases sitting between them. The CDR3 is 14 amino acids. In DNA form, the CDR3 reads TGTGCCAGCAGTGAAGCAGGGGTCCGCGATGAGCAGTTCTTC. This encodes CASSEAGVRDEQFF.

In nucleotides, the CDR3 is TGTGCCAGCAGCTTGGGCGGACAGGGTGCCGCTGGAAACACCATATATTTT. Translating gives CASSLGGQGAAGNTIYF. This sequence joins TRBV7-6 and TRBJ1-3, with 8 bases identical to TRBD1. Germline V gene data show CDR1 as SGHVS and CDR2 as FNYEAQ. CDR3 length: 17 amino acids. V shed 3 bases and J 2 bases; nucleotides not matched to a gene: 9. Together with reference TRBV7-6 and TRBJ1-3, the CDR3 gives the full variable domain: GAGVSQSPRYKVTKRGQDVALRCDPISGHVSLYWYRQALGQGPEFLTYFNYEAQQDKSGLPNDRFSAERPEGSISTLTIQRTEQRDSAMYRCASSLGGQGAAGNTIYFGEGSWLTVV.

The chain couples TRBV6-5 to TRBJ2-7, with D unclear. Deletions cut 10 bases from V and 1 base from J, with 8 bases between. The CDR3 sequence is 11 residues long. Per germline, CDR1 MNHEY and CDR2 SVGAGI. The CDR3: CATTYSYEQYF. CDR3 nucleotides: TGTGCCACTACTTATTCCTACGAGCAGTACTTC.

This chain links TRBV2 with TRBJ1-5; D ambiguous. CDR1 is SNHLY, CDR2 FYNNEI, per germline. V was shortened by 5 bases and J by 4 bases, with 9 bases between the two germline ends. The CDR3 is made up of 13 amino acids. The CDR3 loop is CASSPEGNQPQHF. In DNA form, the CDR3 reads TGTGCCAGCAGTCCAGAGGGTAATCAGCCCCAGCATTTT.

The J gene is TRBJ1-5, the V gene TRBV7-8; no firm D call. V lost 6 bases and J 4 bases, leaving 10 bases between the germline ends. The germline V gene encodes CDR1 SGHVS and CDR2 FQNEAQ. The CDR3 runs 13 residues. CDR3: CASSLSSNQPQHF. The CDR3 nucleotides are TGTGCCAGCAGTTTATCTTCGAATCAGCCCCAGCATTTT.

CDR3 in amino acids: CASSFPPSYEQYF. DNA for the CDR3: TGTGCCAGCAGCTTTCCTCCTTCCTACGAGCAGTACTTC. The chain links TRBV11-2 to TRBJ2-7; D gene unclear. V was clipped by 3 bases and J by 1 base, with 7 bases between them. Germline V gene sequence: CDR1 SGHAT, CDR2 FQNNGV. CDR3 length: 13 residues. Together with reference TRBV11-2 and TRBJ2-7, the CDR3 gives the full variable domain: EAGVAQSPRYKIIEKRQSVAFWCNPISGHATLYWYQQILGQGPKLLIQFQNNGVVDDSQLPKDRFSAERLKGVDSTLKIQPAKLEDSAVYLCASSFPPSYEQYFGPGTRLTVT.